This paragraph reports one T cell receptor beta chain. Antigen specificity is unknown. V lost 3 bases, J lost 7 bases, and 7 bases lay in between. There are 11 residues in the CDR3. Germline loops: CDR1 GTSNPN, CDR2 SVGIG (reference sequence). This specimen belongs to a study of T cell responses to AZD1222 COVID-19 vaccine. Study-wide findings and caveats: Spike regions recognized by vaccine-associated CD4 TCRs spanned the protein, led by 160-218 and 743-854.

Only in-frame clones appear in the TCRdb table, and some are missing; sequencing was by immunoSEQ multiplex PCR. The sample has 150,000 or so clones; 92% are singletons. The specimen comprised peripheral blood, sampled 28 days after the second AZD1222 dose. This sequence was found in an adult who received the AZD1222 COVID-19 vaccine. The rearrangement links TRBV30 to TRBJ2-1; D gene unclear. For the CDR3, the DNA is TGTGCCTGGAGCCTTTCGAATGAGCAGTTCTTC. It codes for CAWSLSNEQFF.